The 32 T cell receptor beta chains below come from one sample, sequenced in a study of preoperative IRX-2 immunotherapy in early breast cancer. Data came from immunoSEQ multiplex PCR; TCRdb stores just in-frame clones and leaves some out. The repertoire holds some 2,000 clones, with roughly 77% as singletons. Stated treatment: preoperative locoregional IRX-2 cytokine immunotherapy. The sample here was tumor tissue, taken before IRX-2 immunotherapy. The receptor source for this set is a human donor with breast cancer.

This chain joins TRBV5-1 and TRBJ1-1; D gene ambiguous. V gave up 4 bases and J gave up 3 bases, with 13 bases separating them. CDR3 length: 14 residues. Germline CDR1 and CDR2: SGHRS and YFSETQ. DNA of the CDR3: TGCGCCAGCAGCGGCCGGGTCGGGGACACTGAAGCTTTCTTT. This gives the protein CASSGRVGDTEAFF.

This chain connects TRBV29-1 to TRBJ2-2; 11 positions agree with TRBD1. The germline CDR1 and CDR2 sequences are SQVTM and ANQGSEA. The CDR3 consists of 16 residues. V trimming: 6 bases; J trimming: 4 bases; junction bases outside the gene matches: 10. CDR3 sequence: CSVVGGTGGLTGELFF. Written as DNA, the CDR3 is TGCAGCGTGGTCGGAGGGACAGGGGGTCTCACCGGGGAGCTGTTTTTT.

The chain recombines TRBV29-1 with TRBJ2-2; TRBD1 or TRBD2 may be the D gene (5 bases each). The CDR3 sequence is 15 residues long. CDR1 is SQVTM and CDR2 is ANQGSEA in the germline V gene. Between the trimmed V and J ends, which lost 7 bases and 7 bases, there was a span of 22 bases. The CDR3 region has the DNA TGCAGCGCTGTGATCCTAGGGGAGCGTGGCGGGGAGCTGTTTTTT. Translating gives CSAVILGERGGELFF.

The V call is TRBV11-3, the J call TRBJ1-6; 7 bases align to TRBD1. With V trimmed by 6 bases and J by 9 bases, 8 bases remained unmatched. This CDR3 region has 14 residues. Looked up from germline, CDR1 is SGHNT and CDR2 is YENEEA. The CDR3 is CASRATGESSPLHF. The CDR3 DNA follows: TGTGCCAGCAGAGCTACAGGGGAAAGTTCACCCCTCCACTTT. Using reference TRBV11-3 and TRBJ1-6 for the parts outside the CDR3, the full variable domain is EAGVVQSPRYKIIEKKQPVAFWCNPISGHNTLYWYLQNLGQGPELLIRYENEEAVDDSQLPKDRFSAERLKGVDSTLKIQPAELGDSAVYLCASRATGESSPLHFGNGTRLTVT.

This rearrangement joins TRBV19 to TRBJ2-2; D uncertain. CDR1 LNHDA and CDR2 SQIVND come from the germline V gene (reference sequence). The CDR3 sequence is 11 residues long. V shed 8 bases and J shed 8 bases, with 9 bases lying between them. CDR3 nucleotides: TGTGCCAGTTCAGTTCTGGGGGAGCTGTTTTTT. It is translated as CASSVLGELFF.

This clone showed up just once. V usage is TRBV11-3 and J usage is TRBJ1-2, with 10 bases lining up with TRBD1. In germline, CDR1 is SGHNT, CDR2 YENEEA. The CDR3 consists of 14 residues. V lost 5 bases and J lost 4; bases outside the gene matches: 4. The CDR3 here is CASSGDRGLYGYTF. Here the CDR3 DNA reads TGTGCCAGCAGCGGTGACAGGGGGCTCTATGGCTACACCTTC.

CDR3 region: CASSLTEGNEKLFF. CDR3 coding DNA: TGCGCCAGCAGCTTGACAGAGGGGAATGAAAAACTGTTTTTT. The genes are TRBV5-1 and TRBJ1-4, with D possibly matching TRBD1 (5 bases). V lost 1 base and J lost 5, with 9 bases in between. This CDR3 region has 14 residues. The germline CDR1 and CDR2 sequences are SGHRS and YFSETQ.

For the CDR3, the DNA is TGTGCCAGTATCAGACCCGGGACCAACACTGAAGCTTTCTTT. This sequence encodes CASIRPGTNTEAFF. The chain has TRBV19 and TRBJ1-1; a possible D gene is TRBD1 (5 bases). V was pared by 7 bases and J by 2 bases, with 14 bases between. CDR1 is LNHDA, CDR2 SQIVND, per germline (reference sequence). CDR3 size: 14 residues.

The gene calls are TRBV11-3 and TRBJ2-3, with D possibly TRBD2 on 6 matching bases. V shed 2 bases and J shed 1 base, with 10 bases lying between them. Per the germline V gene, CDR1 is SGHNT and CDR2 is YENEEA. The CDR3 runs 15 residues. CDR3 bases: TGTGCCAGCAGCTTAATGGGGGGACGCACAGATACGCAGTATTTT. This gives the protein CASSLMGGRTDTQYF.

This clone was seen a single time. This chain links TRBV6-8 with TRBJ2-5; TRBD2 matches 16 bases. CDR3 length: 17 residues. The germline gives CDR1 MNHGY, CDR2 SAAAGT. After removal of 6 bases from V and 5 bases from J, the junction contained 9 bases not matched to a gene. The CDR3 loop reads CASRGLAGGPRGETQYF. CDR3 nucleotides: TGTGCCAGCAGGGGACTAGCGGGAGGGCCGCGGGGGGAGACCCAGTACTTC.

This chain uses TRBV11-3 with TRBJ2-3, with 8 bases matching TRBD2. The ends lost 3 bases at V and 0 bases at J; junction bases unmatched: 11. The length of the CDR3 is 18 residues. Germline V gene sequence: CDR1 SGHNT, CDR2 YENEEA. The DNA of the CDR3 is TGTGCCAGCAGCTTGGGTGGGGGGACTAGGTTTAGCACAGATACGCAGTATTTT. This translates into CASSLGGGTRFSTDTQYF.

This clone has only one observation. The chain recombines TRBV11-3 with TRBJ2-1; 8 bases align to TRBD2. Germline V gene sequence: CDR1 SGHNT, CDR2 YENEEA. CDR3 length equals 17 residues. The V gene end was trimmed by 5 bases and the J gene end by 6 bases; junction bases not matched to a gene: 15. CDR3 sequence (DNA): TGTGCCAGCAGCCCCAGGGTGAGCGGGGGCAAAATCAATGAGCAGTTCTTC. Protein product: CASSPRVSGGKINEQFF. Full variable domain (outside the CDR3, taken from reference TRBV11-3 and TRBJ2-1): EAGVVQSPRYKIIEKKQPVAFWCNPISGHNTLYWYLQNLGQGPELLIRYENEEAVDDSQLPKDRFSAERLKGVDSTLKIQPAELGDSAVYLCASSPRVSGGKINEQFFGPGTRLTVL.

The chain recombines TRBV18 with TRBJ1-1; TRBD1 matches 7 bases. The CDR3 loop spans 14 amino acids. Germline V CDR1 and CDR2: KGHSH, LQKENI. V shed 4 bases, J shed 8 bases, and the junction held 10 bases outside the gene matches. DNA for the CDR3: TGTGCCAGCTCACTGGGACAGCCGATGCGAGAAGCTTTCTTT. Translating it yields CASSLGQPMREAFF.

This chain joins TRBV11-3 and TRBJ1-2; TRBD1 matches at 7 bases. J gave up 6 bases and V 7 bases, and 11 bases lay outside the gene matches. Looked up from germline, CDR1 is SGHNT and CDR2 is YENEEA. This CDR3 comprises 14 residues. In DNA form, the CDR3 reads TGTGCCAGCATCCAGGGAGCAGGGGGTCATGGCTACACCTTC. It is translated as CASIQGAGGHGYTF. Based on the CDR3 plus reference TRBV11-3 and TRBJ1-2, the full variable domain is EAGVVQSPRYKIIEKKQPVAFWCNPISGHNTLYWYLQNLGQGPELLIRYENEEAVDDSQLPKDRFSAERLKGVDSTLKIQPAELGDSAVYLCASIQGAGGHGYTFGSGTRLTVV.

The J gene is TRBJ2-5, the V gene TRBV12-5; 11 bases line up with TRBD2. The V and J ends lost 0 bases and 3 bases, in that order; junction bases with no gene match: 3. This CDR3 has 16 residues. From germline, CDR1 is LGHNT and CDR2 FRNRAP. CDR3 in amino acids: CASGLVRLAGKETQYF. CDR3 bases: TGTGCTAGTGGTTTGGTTAGACTAGCGGGGAAAGAGACCCAGTACTTC.

Regarding this clone: One end of the junction varies from germline; a read error may be responsible. The CDR3 loop is CARSLPREDSNQPQHF. CDR3 nucleotide sequence: TGTGCCAGAAGCTTACCTCGGGAAGATAGCAATCAGCCCCAGCATTTT. This chain uses TRBV11-3 with TRBJ1-5; no clear D. The CDR3 is 16 residues long. Germline assignment: CDR1 SGHNT and CDR2 YENEEA.

This rearrangement joins TRBV5-1 to TRBJ2-2, with D possibly matching TRBD2 (6 bases). This CDR3 region has 17 residues. V lost 0 bases and J lost 0, with 12 bases in between. CDR1 SGHRS and CDR2 YFSETQ come from the germline V gene. Here the CDR3 DNA reads TGCGCCAGCAGCTTGGCCCCGACGGGGGCGAACACCGGGGAGCTGTTTTTT. Its translation: CASSLAPTGANTGELFF.

V and J are TRBV19 and TRBJ2-2, with D tentatively TRBD1 (6 bases). The CDR3 is 18 amino acids. The germline gives CDR1 LNHDA, CDR2 SQIVND (reference sequence). Between the trimmed V and J ends, which lost 1 base and 3 bases, there was a span of 18 bases. In DNA form, the CDR3 reads TGTGCCAGTAGTATAGCCCCTATACAGGGCTATTACACCGGGGAGCTGTTTTTT. It translates to CASSIAPIQGYYTGELFF.

V is TRBV28 and J is TRBJ2-5; D is unclear. Germline V gene lookup returns CDR1 MDHEN and CDR2 SYDVKM. V lost 3 bases and J 0 bases, leaving 11 bases between the germline ends. The CDR3 sequence is 15 residues long. CDR3 residues: CASSFLAVYQETQYF. CDR3 bases: TGTGCCAGCAGTTTCCTGGCAGTCTACCAAGAGACCCAGTACTTC.

This chain joins TRBV6-8 and TRBJ1-2; TRBD1 aligns across 9 bases. The CDR3 totals 13 residues. The germline V gene encodes CDR1 MNHGY and CDR2 SAAAGT. V was pared by 2 bases and J by 7 bases, with 2 bases of the junction left unmatched. CDR3 coding DNA: TGTGCCAGCAGTTACGGGGACAGGGTTGGCTACACCTTC. It specifies CASSYGDRVGYTF.

The chain has TRBV12-5 and TRBJ2-3; D possibly corresponds to TRBD1 (6 bases). This CDR3 has 16 amino acids. In germline, CDR1 is LGHNT, CDR2 FRNRAP. The CDR3 spells CATRGRRGSSTDTQYF. CDR3 bases: TGTGCCACCCGAGGGCGTAGGGGGTCTAGCACAGATACGCAGTATTTT.

The chain joins TRBV12-5 to TRBJ2-2; possibly TRBD2 for D (7 bases). V lost 8 bases, J lost 2 bases, and 15 bases lay in between. Germline values: CDR1 LGHNT, CDR2 FRNRAP. This CDR3 comprises 15 residues. The CDR3: CASTLRGGNTGELFF. In DNA form, the CDR3 reads TGTGCTAGTACCCTGAGGGGGGGCAACACCGGGGAGCTGTTTTTT.

The chain carries TRBV15 and TRBJ2-7; D might be TRBD1 (5 bases). Trimming took off 1 base at V and 4 bases at J, with 11 bases between the two ends. CDR1 and CDR2 from the germline V gene are LNHNV and YYDKDF (reference sequence). The CDR3 is 14 amino acids. The CDR3 sequence: CATSRVYKGYEQYF. CDR3 sequence (DNA): TGTGCCACCAGCAGAGTATACAAGGGGTACGAGCAGTACTTC.

This clone was seen a single time. The J gene is TRBJ2-7, the V gene TRBV23-1; tentative D call: TRBD2 (5 bases). TRBV23-1 is annotated as an ORF whose role is uncertain. V was cut by 6 bases and J by 6 bases, with 15 bases left in between. CDR3 length: 13 amino acids. The CDR3 region has the DNA TGCGCCAGCAGCTTAGGACTCTCCCCCGAGCAGTACTTC. Protein product: CASSLGLSPEQYF.

The chain is built from TRBV6-8 and TRBJ2-7; D is unclear. CDR3 length equals 14 residues. Per the germline V gene, CDR1 is MNHGY and CDR2 is SAAAGT. Trimming took off 1 base at V and 2 bases at J, with 9 bases between the two ends. The CDR3 sequence is CASSYYGKTYEQYF. The CDR3 nucleotides are TGTGCCAGCAGTTACTATGGGAAAACCTACGAGCAGTACTTC.

The rearrangement uses TRBV6-8 and TRBJ2-5; 11 nucleotides align to TRBD1. Germline trimming cut 4 bases from V and 5 bases from J; bases unmatched to any gene: 3. CDR3 length: 14 amino acids. Looked up from germline, CDR1 is MNHGY and CDR2 is SAAAGT. The CDR3 is CASSWTGGRETQYF. The CDR3 DNA reads as TGTGCCAGCAGTTGGACAGGGGGCCGGGAGACCCAGTACTTC.

The CDR3 nucleotides are TGTGCCAGCTCATTTACGGGACAGTCTACCTACGAGCAGTACTTC. It translates to CASSFTGQSTYEQYF. V gene TRBV18 combines with J gene TRBJ2-7; TRBD1 aligns across 7 bases. This CDR3 has 15 residues. V trimming: 5 bases; J trimming: 2 bases; junction bases outside the gene matches: 9. Germline values: CDR1 KGHSH, CDR2 LQKENI.

The chain couples TRBV14 to TRBJ1-1; D remains unclear. Germline CDR1 and CDR2: SGHDN and FVKESK. The V end lost 2 bases, the J end lost 1 base, and 8 bases lay between the germline ends. The CDR3 totals 14 residues. CDR3: CASSQLRKNTEAFF. CDR3 in DNA: TGTGCCAGCAGCCAATTGAGGAAGAACACTGAAGCTTTCTTT.

This chain connects TRBV7-6 to TRBJ2-7, with D perhaps assigned TRBD1 or TRBD2 (5 bases each). The CDR3 consists of 17 residues. Germline V gives CDR1 SGHVS, CDR2 FNYEAQ. Deletions cut 3 bases from V and 0 bases from J, with 18 bases between. CDR3 residues: CASSFGVPGTYSYEQYF. The CDR3 region has the DNA TGTGCCAGCAGCTTCGGGGTCCCCGGGACCTACTCCTACGAGCAGTACTTC.

The chain uses TRBV19 and TRBJ2-2; D remains ambiguous. V shed 5 bases and J shed 0 bases, with 10 bases lying between them. CDR1 is LNHDA and CDR2 is SQIVND in the germline V gene (reference sequence). The CDR3 has 15 amino acids. This chain's CDR3 is CASSPTVTNTGELFF. The CDR3 bases are TGTGCCAGTAGTCCGACGGTCACGAACACCGGGGAGCTGTTTTTT. The whole variable domain, remainder taken from reference TRBV19 and TRBJ2-2, is DGGITQSPKYLFRKEGQNVTLSCEQNLNHDAMYWYRQDPGQGLRLIYYSQIVNDFQKGDIAEGYSVSREKKESFPLTVTSAQKNPTAFYLCASSPTVTNTGELFFGEGSRLTVL.

The sample holds a few counts of this clone. The chain recombines TRBV6-8 with TRBJ2-7, with D unclear. CDR1 and CDR2 (germline): MNHGY, SAAAGT. The CDR3 covers 15 residues. V lost 0 bases to trimming and J lost 2 bases, with 11 bases between them. Written as DNA, the CDR3 is TGTGCCAGCAGTTACTCGAATCCGGCGACCTACGAGCAGTACTTC. Its translation is CASSYSNPATYEQYF.

This chain joins TRBV7-6 and TRBJ2-5; D perhaps matches TRBD2 (6 bases). V lost 5 bases and J lost 3, with 16 bases in between. The CDR3 totals 15 residues. Germline-derived CDR1 and CDR2 are SGHVS and FNYEAQ. DNA of the CDR3: TGTGCCAGCAGCGTCTTGGGGGGACGGGAAGAGACCCAGTACTTC. It translates to CASSVLGGREETQYF.